This entry lists 6 T cell receptor beta chains sequenced from one sample in a study of blood T cell repertoires in COVID-19. Assay used: immunoSEQ multiplex PCR; TCRdb lists only in-frame clones, some missing. The sample has roughly 240,000 clones, less than 85% seen once; the top ten hold about 4.5%. The sequencing input was peripheral blood. These receptors came from a man between 60 and 75 years old who had recovered from COVID-19.

This chain connects TRBV6-5 to TRBJ2-1; 10 nucleotides align to TRBD2. Germline-derived CDR1 and CDR2 are MNHEY and SVGAGI. The J segment lost 8 bases and the V segment lost 0 bases, leaving 4 bases of the junction unmatched. The CDR3 runs to 15 residues. The CDR3, as DNA: TGTGCCAGCAGTTACTCGTCTAGCGGGGGCGATGAGCAGTTCTTC. Amino acid sequence: CASSYSSSGGDEQFF.

This chain uses TRBV6-4 with TRBJ1-1, with a weak D call TRBD1 (5 bases). The CDR3 loop spans 15 amino acids. Trimming took off 0 bases at V and 0 bases at J, with 8 bases between the two ends. Germline V gives CDR1 MRHNA, CDR2 SNTAGT. CDR3 in DNA: TGTGCCAGCAGTGACTCGACGGGGGTGAACACTGAAGCTTTCTTT. Translating it yields CASSDSTGVNTEAFF.

This clone was observed many times. The chain joins TRBV4-1 to TRBJ2-3; TRBD2 matches at 10 bases. This CDR3 region has 16 residues. Germline-derived CDR1 and CDR2 are MGHRA and YSYEKL. With V trimmed by 0 bases and J by 4 bases, 4 bases remained unmatched. Here the CDR3 DNA reads TGCGCCAGCAGCCAAGATCAGCGGGGGGGGTCAGATACGCAGTATTTT. As protein: CASSQDQRGGSDTQYF.

This chain connects TRBV10-3 to TRBJ1-1; D not resolved. Deletions cut 4 bases from V and 0 bases from J, with 12 bases between. The CDR3 spans 15 residues. CDR1 is ENHRY, CDR2 SYGVKD, per germline. As DNA, the CDR3 is TGTGCCATCAGTGCGTTTTGGGAGATGAACACTGAAGCTTTCTTT. Its translation: CAISAFWEMNTEAFF.

This clone has more than one count but fewer than ten. The V call is TRBV19, the J call TRBJ1-6; tentative D call: TRBD1 (5 bases). This CDR3 spans 15 amino acids. CDR1 is LNHDA, CDR2 SQIVND, per germline (reference sequence). The ends were cut back, 5 bases at V and 7 bases at J, with 15 bases in the middle. Here the CDR3 reads CASSPRASENSPLHF. CDR3 sequence (DNA): TGTGCCAGTAGTCCCAGGGCCTCTGAGAATTCACCCCTCCACTTT.

This rearrangement joins TRBV18 to TRBJ1-2; 7 bases are shared with TRBD1. The trim removed 4 bases at V and 8 bases at J, leaving 10 bases unmatched. The germline gives CDR1 KGHSH, CDR2 LQKENI. The CDR3 is made up of 14 amino acids. The CDR3 nucleotides read TGTGCCAGCTCACAGAAAACGACAGGGTCCGGCTACACCTTC. This gives the protein CASSQKTTGSGYTF.